This TCR beta chain was profiled in a study of T cells in localized non-small cell lung cancer (dated by TCRdb to 2018 to 2021). Concerning the study at large: The study analyzed T cell repertoires of 236 early-stage NSCLC patients, comparing tumors and uninvolved tumor-adjacent lungs. All 230 or so NSCLC patients in the cohort were treatment-naive and had localized lung tumors that were resected. The mean age of the NSCLC patients was about 64 years, with 130 or so men and 85 to 110 women.

TCR beta CDR3 regions were sequenced from DNA using the immunoSEQ Assay. Per the authors' processing: To compute T cell density, TCR beta template counts were normalized to usable DNA, which was estimated by amplifying housekeeping genes. Richness was estimated with the preseqR package, extrapolating to 400,000 templates for PBMC samples and 120,000 templates for tissue samples. Clonality was taken to be one minus Pielou's evenness. To identify tissue-enriched TCRs, differential abundance testing was run on productive amino-acid clonotypes with a minimum total count of 5 and an alpha of 0.1. The Jaccard Index and the Morisita Overlap Index were used to quantify repertoire overlap between compartments. TCR beta CDR3s were clustered by GLIPH together with public tetramer-defined viral CDR3s, and at least three viral sequences plus V-gene enrichment were required for viral motifs. The table comes from immuneACCESS by way of TCRdb, which keeps in-frame sequences with V and J called. Part of the clones is missing from these tables; in studies checked, under half for an unresolved V gene and the rest for unknown reasons. That table is the source of V, J and clone size, and D and trimming were worked out from the DNA. This sample is represented by tens of thousands of clones; around 90% of them were singletons. 20% to 25% of the sample is held by the ten biggest clonotypes.

At diagnosis, tumor, uninvolved tumor-adjacent lung and peripheral blood were collected and then preserved as a mix of FFPE and fresh-frozen material. For TCR repertoire profiling, blood samples were analyzed in the form of peripheral blood mononuclear cells. From cysteine to phenylalanine, the CDR3 is 15 amino acids long. The sequence is cut down to CDR3 DNA, 45 bases in frame from base 1. The germline V gene encodes CDR1 MNHNS and CDR2 SASEGT. Compared with germline, V lacks 1 base and J lacks 4 bases; bases without a gene match: 2. On this clone: Its antigen target is currently unknown. The record has no base qualities; no much larger clone is one base away.

General study outcomes and caveats: The highest T cell clonality was observed in uninvolved tumor-adjacent lung, where clonality exceeded that of tumor, suggesting that antigenic responses were more focused in uninvolved tumor-adjacent lung. A median of approximately 57 of the top 100 tumor clones were detected in paired uninvolved adjacent lung, and 28 of these tumor clones were also found among the top 100 clones of the paired uninvolved adjacent lung. Because multi-region tumor sequencing was not performed, intratumor heterogeneity could not be ruled out. Higher blood T cell density associated with longer overall survival, while higher adjacent-lung clonality associated with shorter survival. Because the study design was exploratory, TCR variables were selected using unadjusted p-values without false-discovery rate correction.

This specimen was peripheral blood, taken before any cancer treatment. The sequence was obtained from a woman between 35 and 75 years old with stage I squamous cell lung carcinoma. This chain joins TRBV6-1 to TRBJ2-2; the central 8 bases match TRBD2. The DNA sequence is TGTGCCAGCAGTGAAGGCCTAGCGGGCACCGGGGAGCTGTTTTTT. Its protein product is CASSEGLAGTGELFF.